The 16 T cell receptor beta chains below all came from one sample that was sequenced in a study of human T cells and chemical hapten exposure. Documented time point: pre-sensitization, week 0. Treatment denoted: therapeutic diphenylcyclopropenone sensitization with weekly scalp DPC. TCRdb analysed the RACE reads with MiXCR anew, one entry per CDR3 protein. The sample records about 120,000 distinct CDR3 sequences, approximately 13% being singletons. The sequencing used whole blood, collected in connection with sensitization to the hapten diphenylcyclopropenone (DPC). The receptors were gathered from a woman younger than 35 with alopecia areata. Some clones in this sample may be carry-over from other donors' samples.

V usage is TRBV20-1 and J usage is TRBJ1-1; D unresolved. This CDR3 has 10 amino acids. Germline values: CDR1 DFQATT, CDR2 SNEGSKA (reference sequence). V lost 6 bases and J 3 bases, leaving 5 bases between the germline ends. The CDR3 region is CSAWDTEAFF. CDR3 nucleotides: TGCAGTGCATGGGACACTGAAGCTTTCTTT.

The chain has TRBV11-2 and TRBJ1-1, with D unresolved. Germline CDR1 is SGHAT and CDR2 is FQNNGV. The CDR3 covers 11 residues. The V gene lost 4 bases and the J gene lost 7 bases, with 7 bases spanning the gap. CDR3 loop: CASSYGYEAFF. CDR3 coding DNA: TGTGCCAGCAGCTATGGATATGAAGCTTTCTTT.

V and J are TRBV12-3 or TRBV12-4 and TRBJ1-2, with unresolved D. V was pared by 9 bases and J by 2 bases, with 10 bases between. The CDR3 sequence is 12 residues long. This CDR3 is CASTLDNYGYTF. The CDR3 nucleotides are TGTGCCAGTACTCTCGACAACTATGGCTACACCTTC.

A few counts support this clonotype. The V and J genes are TRBV14 and TRBJ2-7; 10 bases are shared with TRBD1. This CDR3 contains 15 residues. The germline gives CDR1 SGHDN, CDR2 FVKESK. The V and J ends lost 5 bases and 2 bases, in that order; junction bases with no gene match: 6. CDR3 nucleotide sequence: TGTGCCAGCAGCGAGGACAGGGGGGGGCCCTACGAGCAGTACTTC. This sequence encodes CASSEDRGGPYEQYF.

This clonotype was seen a handful of times. The chain employs TRBV7-2 and TRBJ2-7, with 7 nucleotides matching TRBD1. There are 15 residues in the CDR3. Germline V lookup: CDR1 SGHTA, CDR2 FQGNSA. V gave up 2 bases and J gave up 2 bases; unmatched junction bases: 6. CDR3 DNA sequence: TGTGCCAGCAGCTTAAAGGGACAGCCCGCCTACGAGCAGTACTTC. Protein product: CASSLKGQPAYEQYF.

The chain is built from TRBV4-3 and TRBJ2-5, with TRBD2 matching over 11 bases. V shed 4 bases, J shed 0 bases, and the junction held 7 bases outside the gene matches. Per the germline V gene, CDR1 is LGHNA and CDR2 is YSLEER. The CDR3 totals 17 residues. The CDR3 DNA reads TGCGCCAGCAGCCTCCAATTGACTAGCGGGGACCAAGAGACCCAGTACTTC. Translating gives CASSLQLTSGDQETQYF.

This clonotype occurred many times. The genes are TRBV7-9 and TRBJ2-3, with D perhaps TRBD1 (5 bases). Looked up from germline, CDR1 is SEHNR and CDR2 is FQNEAQ (reference sequence). V lost 5 bases and J lost 2, with 11 bases in between. This CDR3 spans 14 amino acids. CDR3 protein: CASSLQGNTDTQYF. In DNA, the CDR3 is TGTGCCAGCAGCCTGCAGGGAAACACAGATACGCAGTATTTT.

This clonotype was seen a handful of times. The rearrangement links TRBV5-1 to TRBJ2-1; possibly TRBD1 for D (5 bases). CDR3 length: 14 amino acids. Looked up from germline, CDR1 is SGHRS and CDR2 is YFSETQ. Trimming took off 0 bases at V and 4 bases at J, with 8 bases between the two ends. This CDR3 reads CASSLGQLYNEQFF. DNA of the CDR3: TGCGCCAGCAGCTTGGGACAGCTATACAATGAGCAGTTCTTC.

This sequence joins TRBV30 and TRBJ1-6; a possible D gene is TRBD1 (6 bases). V was cut by 7 bases and J by 5 bases, with 12 bases left in between. The CDR3 loop spans 13 amino acids. From germline, CDR1 is GTSNPN and CDR2 SVGIG (reference sequence). CDR3 coding DNA: TGTGCCTATCACAGGGACAATAATTCACCCCTCCACTTT. It encodes CAYHRDNNSPLHF.

The V gene is TRBV6-6, the J gene TRBJ2-5, with 7 bases fitting TRBD1. The CDR3 runs 15 residues. The ends lost 4 bases at V and 2 bases at J; junction bases unmatched: 7. Germline V gene sequence: CDR1 MNHNY, CDR2 SVGAGI (reference sequence). The CDR3 DNA is TGTGCCAGCAGTTCGACAGGGCCCCGACAAGAGACCCAGTACTTC. It yields the protein CASSSTGPRQETQYF.

This clonotype was seen more than once but under ten times. The chain has TRBV29-1 and TRBJ2-3, with 7 bases aligning to TRBD1. Germline assignment: CDR1 SQVTM and CDR2 ANQGSEA. V lost 7 bases to trimming and J lost 0 bases; unmatched junction nucleotides: 7. The CDR3 is made up of 14 amino acids. The CDR3 sequence is CSARTGTSTDTQYF. DNA of the CDR3: TGCAGCGCCCGGACAGGAACTAGCACAGATACGCAGTATTTT.

The V call is TRBV7-2, the J call TRBJ1-1, with no clear D. This CDR3 spans 15 amino acids. CDR1 is SGHTA and CDR2 is FQGNSA in the germline V gene. V lost 1 base and J lost 0, with 9 bases in between. This chain's CDR3 is CASSLGGGMNTEAFF. The CDR3, as DNA: TGTGCCAGCAGCTTAGGGGGAGGGATGAACACTGAAGCTTTCTTT.

This clonotype has ten or more counts. The chain recombines TRBV13 with TRBJ1-2; unclear D gene. Between the trimmed V and J ends, which lost 3 bases and 0 bases, there was a span of 8 bases. There are 14 residues in the CDR3. In germline, CDR1 is PRHDT, CDR2 FYEKMQ (reference sequence). The CDR3, as DNA: TGTGCCAGCAGCTTTGGCAGAGCTAACTATGGCTACACCTTC. Translation: CASSFGRANYGYTF.

In this sample, this clonotype turned up a few times. This chain connects TRBV12-3 or TRBV12-4 to TRBJ2-3; D is possibly TRBD2 (5 bases). The CDR3 covers 13 residues. Trimming cost V 6 bases and J 5 bases, with 12 bases left between them. CDR3 sequence (DNA): TGTGCCAGCAGCCCGGGATTTGAAGATACGCAGTATTTT. Its protein product is CASSPGFEDTQYF.

The chain has TRBV6-1 and TRBJ2-7; D may correspond to TRBD1 or TRBD2 (5 bases each). Germline CDR1 and CDR2: MNHNS and SASEGT. Trimming left V 0 bases short and J 1 base short, with 10 bases between. The CDR3 spans 15 residues. The CDR3 bases are TGTGCCAGCAGTGAAGCTGGGGACCCGTCCTACGAGCAGTACTTC. Residues: CASSEAGDPSYEQYF.

V usage is TRBV13 and J usage is TRBJ2-3; TRBD1 aligns across 7 bases. The CDR3 covers 13 residues. Trimming at V came to 5 bases and at J to 6 bases, leaving 5 bases not matched to a gene. CDR1 is PRHDT and CDR2 is FYEKMQ in the germline V gene (reference sequence). The CDR3 nucleotides are TGTGCCAGCAGCAGCCAGGACAGGGATACGCAGTATTTT. Translation gives CASSSQDRDTQYF.